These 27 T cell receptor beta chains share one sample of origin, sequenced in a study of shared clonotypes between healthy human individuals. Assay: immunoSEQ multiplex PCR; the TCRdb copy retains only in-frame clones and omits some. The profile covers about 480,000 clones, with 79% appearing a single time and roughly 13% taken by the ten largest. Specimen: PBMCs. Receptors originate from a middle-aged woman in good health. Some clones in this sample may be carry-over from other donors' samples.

CDR3 amino acids: CASSVDPGQSEAFF. Here the CDR3 DNA reads TGTGCCAGCAGCGTAGACCCGGGACAAAGTGAAGCTTTCTTT. The chain is built from TRBV9 and TRBJ1-1, with a possible D match to TRBD1 (6 bases). Germline-derived CDR1 and CDR2 are SGDLS and YYNGEE. V was clipped by 0 bases and J by 7 bases, with 13 bases between them. The CDR3 spans 14 residues. The full variable domain, in which reference TRBV9 and TRBJ1-1 provide the parts outside the CDR3, is DSGVTQTPKHLITATGQRVTLRCSPRSGDLSVYWYQQSLDQGLQFLIQYYNGEERAKGNILERFSAQQFPDLHSELNLSSLELGDSALYFCASSVDPGQSEAFFGQGTRLTVV.

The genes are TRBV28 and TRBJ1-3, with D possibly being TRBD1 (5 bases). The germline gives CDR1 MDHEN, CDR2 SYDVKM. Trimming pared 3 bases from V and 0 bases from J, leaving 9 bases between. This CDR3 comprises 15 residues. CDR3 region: CASSFGQGSGNTIYF. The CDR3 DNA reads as TGTGCCAGCAGTTTCGGGCAGGGCTCTGGAAACACCATATATTTT.

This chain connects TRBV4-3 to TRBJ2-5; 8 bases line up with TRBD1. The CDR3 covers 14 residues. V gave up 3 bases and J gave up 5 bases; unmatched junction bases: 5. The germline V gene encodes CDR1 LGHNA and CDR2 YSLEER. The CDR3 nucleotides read TGCGCCAGCAGCCAGACAGGGGTGGGGGAGACCCAGTACTTC. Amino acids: CASSQTGVGETQYF.

The CDR3 protein is CASTLTGTGQLREQYF. The CDR3 nucleotides are TGTGCCAGCACACTTACCGGGACAGGGCAATTAAGAGAGCAGTACTTC. The chain joins TRBV27 to TRBJ2-7; 9 bases line up with TRBD1. This CDR3 is 16 amino acids long. Per germline, CDR1 MNHEY and CDR2 SMNVEV (reference sequence). Trimming cost V 7 bases and J 7 bases; bases outside gene matches: 17.

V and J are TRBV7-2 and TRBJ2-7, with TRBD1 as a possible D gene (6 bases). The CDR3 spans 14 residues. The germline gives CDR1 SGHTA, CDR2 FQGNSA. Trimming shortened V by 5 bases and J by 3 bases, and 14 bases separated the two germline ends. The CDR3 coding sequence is TGTGCCAGCAGCCCAAGGACAGTAGGCTACGAGCAGTACTTC. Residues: CASSPRTVGYEQYF.

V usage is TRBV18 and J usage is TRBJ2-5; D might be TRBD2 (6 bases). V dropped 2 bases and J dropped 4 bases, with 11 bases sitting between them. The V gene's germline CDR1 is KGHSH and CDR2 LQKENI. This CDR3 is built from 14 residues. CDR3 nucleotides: TGTGCCAGCTCACCATCGGGGGTTGGAGAGACCCAGTACTTC. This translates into CASSPSGVGETQYF.

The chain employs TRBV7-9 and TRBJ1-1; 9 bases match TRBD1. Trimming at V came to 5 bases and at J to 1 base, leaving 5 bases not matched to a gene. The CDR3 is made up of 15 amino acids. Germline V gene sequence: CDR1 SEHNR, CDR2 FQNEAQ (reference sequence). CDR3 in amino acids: CASSPGTGWNTEAFF. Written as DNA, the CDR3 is TGTGCCAGCAGCCCCGGGACAGGGTGGAACACTGAAGCTTTCTTT.

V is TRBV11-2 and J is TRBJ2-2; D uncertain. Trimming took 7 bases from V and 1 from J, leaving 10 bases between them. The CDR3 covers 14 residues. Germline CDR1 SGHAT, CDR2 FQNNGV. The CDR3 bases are TGTGCCAGCACCTCGGCCCTGAACACCGGGGAGCTGTTTTTT. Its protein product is CASTSALNTGELFF.

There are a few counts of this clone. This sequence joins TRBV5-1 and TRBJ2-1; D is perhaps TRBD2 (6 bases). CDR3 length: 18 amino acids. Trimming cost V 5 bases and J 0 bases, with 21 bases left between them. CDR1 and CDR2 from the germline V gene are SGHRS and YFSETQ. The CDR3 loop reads CASRPIGGFQISYNEQFF. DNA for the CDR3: TGCGCCAGCAGGCCCATTGGAGGGTTCCAGATCTCCTACAATGAGCAGTTCTTC.

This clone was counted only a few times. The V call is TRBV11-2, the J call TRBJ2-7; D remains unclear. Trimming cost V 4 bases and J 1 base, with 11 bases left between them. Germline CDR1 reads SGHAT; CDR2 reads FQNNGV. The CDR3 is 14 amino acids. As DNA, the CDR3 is TGTGCCAGCAGCTCACATACAGAATCCTACGAGCAGTACTTC. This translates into CASSSHTESYEQYF. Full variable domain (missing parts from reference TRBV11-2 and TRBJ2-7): EAGVAQSPRYKIIEKRQSVAFWCNPISGHATLYWYQQILGQGPKLLIQFQNNGVVDDSQLPKDRFSAERLKGVDSTLKIQPAKLEDSAVYLCASSSHTESYEQYFGPGTRLTVT.

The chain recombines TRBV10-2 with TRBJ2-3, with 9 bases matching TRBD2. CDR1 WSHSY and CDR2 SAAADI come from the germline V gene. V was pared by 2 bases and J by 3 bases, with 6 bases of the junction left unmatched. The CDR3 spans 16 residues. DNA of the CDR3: TGCGCCAGCAGTGAGGTTAGCGGGAGAAGGACAGATACGCAGTATTTT. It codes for CASSEVSGRRTDTQYF.

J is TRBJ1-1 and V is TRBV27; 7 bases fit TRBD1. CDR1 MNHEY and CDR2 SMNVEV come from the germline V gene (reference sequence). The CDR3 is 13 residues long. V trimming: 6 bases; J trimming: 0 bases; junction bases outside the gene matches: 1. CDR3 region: CASRGTVNTEAFF. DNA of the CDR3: TGTGCCAGCAGAGGGACAGTGAACACTGAAGCTTTCTTT.

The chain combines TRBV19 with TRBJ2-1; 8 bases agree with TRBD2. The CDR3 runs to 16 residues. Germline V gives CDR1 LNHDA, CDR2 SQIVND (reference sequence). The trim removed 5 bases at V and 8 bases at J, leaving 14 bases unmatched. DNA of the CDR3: TGTGCCAGTAGTCCTCTCCTAGCGGGCGGCGGGGATGAGCAGTTCTTC. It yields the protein CASSPLLAGGGDEQFF.

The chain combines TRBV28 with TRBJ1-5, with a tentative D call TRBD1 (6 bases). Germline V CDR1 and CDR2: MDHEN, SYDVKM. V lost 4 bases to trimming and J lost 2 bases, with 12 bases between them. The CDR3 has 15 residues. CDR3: CASSSTGIGNQPQHF. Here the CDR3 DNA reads TGTGCCAGCAGTTCCACAGGGATAGGCAATCAGCCCCAGCATTTT.

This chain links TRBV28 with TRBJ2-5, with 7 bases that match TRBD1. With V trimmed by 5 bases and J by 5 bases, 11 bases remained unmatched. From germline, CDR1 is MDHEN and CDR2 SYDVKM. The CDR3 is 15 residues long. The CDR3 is CASSTPRTGRETQYF. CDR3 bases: TGTGCCAGCAGTACCCCCCGGACAGGACGGGAGACCCAGTACTTC.

The CDR3 region is CASSPRGGEGDEKLFF. The DNA for the CDR3 is TGTGCCAGCAGCCCTCGGGGCGGCGAGGGGGATGAAAAACTGTTTTTT. The rearrangement joins TRBV7-9 to TRBJ1-4, with D tentatively TRBD1 (6 bases). CDR1 is SEHNR, CDR2 FQNEAQ, per germline (reference sequence). This CDR3 comprises 16 residues. Trimming removed 5 bases at V and 6 bases at J, with 19 bases between.

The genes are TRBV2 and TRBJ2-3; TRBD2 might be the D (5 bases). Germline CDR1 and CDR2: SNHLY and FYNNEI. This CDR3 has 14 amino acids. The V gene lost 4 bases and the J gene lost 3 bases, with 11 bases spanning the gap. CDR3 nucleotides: TGTGCCAGCAGTGGACATCCGGGGACAGATACGCAGTATTTT. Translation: CASSGHPGTDTQYF.

Written as DNA, the CDR3 is TGTGCCAGCAGCCCCCCTTCTAGCTCGGTAGCCTACGAGCAGTACTTC. As protein: CASSPPSSSVAYEQYF. This chain uses TRBV5-8 with TRBJ2-7; a weak D match, TRBD2 (5 bases). Germline lookup yields CDR1 SGHTS and CDR2 YDEGEE. The CDR3 length is 16 residues. V was trimmed by 4 bases and J by 2 bases, leaving 19 bases between them. Full variable domain (remainder filled in from reference TRBV5-8 and TRBJ2-7): EAGVTQSPTHLIKTRGQQATLRCSPISGHTSVYWYQQALGLGLQFLLWYDEGEERNRGNFPPRFSGRQFPNYSSELNVNALELEDSALYLCASSPPSSSVAYEQYFGPGTRLTVT.

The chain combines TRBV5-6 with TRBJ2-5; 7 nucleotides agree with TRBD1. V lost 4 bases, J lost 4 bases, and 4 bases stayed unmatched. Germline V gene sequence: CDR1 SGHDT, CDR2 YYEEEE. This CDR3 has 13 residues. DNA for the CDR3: TGTGCCAGCAGCCTTACAGGGGTAGAGACCCAGTACTTC. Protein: CASSLTGVETQYF.

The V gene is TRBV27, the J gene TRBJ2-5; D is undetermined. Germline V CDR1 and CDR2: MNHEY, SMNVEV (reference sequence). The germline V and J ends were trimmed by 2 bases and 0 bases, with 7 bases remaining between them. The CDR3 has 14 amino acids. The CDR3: CASSLRSDQETQYF. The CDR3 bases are TGTGCCAGCAGTTTAAGGTCAGACCAAGAGACCCAGTACTTC.

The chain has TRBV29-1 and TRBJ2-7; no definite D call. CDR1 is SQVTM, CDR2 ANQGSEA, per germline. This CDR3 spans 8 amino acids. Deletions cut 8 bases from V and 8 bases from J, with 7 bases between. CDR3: CSPPQQYF. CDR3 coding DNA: TGCAGCCCCCCCCAGCAGTACTTC.

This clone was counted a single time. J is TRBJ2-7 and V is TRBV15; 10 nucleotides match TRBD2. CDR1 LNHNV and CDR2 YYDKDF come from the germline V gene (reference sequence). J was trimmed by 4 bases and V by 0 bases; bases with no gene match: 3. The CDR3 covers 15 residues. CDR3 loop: CATSRDLAGGYEQYF. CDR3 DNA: TGTGCCACCAGCAGAGATTTAGCGGGAGGTTACGAGCAGTACTTC.

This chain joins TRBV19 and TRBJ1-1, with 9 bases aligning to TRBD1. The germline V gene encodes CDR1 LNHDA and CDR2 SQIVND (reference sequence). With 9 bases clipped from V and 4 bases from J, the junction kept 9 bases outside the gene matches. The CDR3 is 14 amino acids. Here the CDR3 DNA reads TGTGCCAGCCGGGACAGGGAGTTTCTCACTGAAGCTTTCTTT. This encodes CASRDREFLTEAFF.

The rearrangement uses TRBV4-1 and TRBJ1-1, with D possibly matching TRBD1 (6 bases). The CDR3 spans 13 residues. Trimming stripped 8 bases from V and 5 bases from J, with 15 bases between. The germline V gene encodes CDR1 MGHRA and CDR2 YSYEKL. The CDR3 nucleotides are TGCGCCAGCGCCCGGGGGGCTTGGACTGAAGCTTTCTTT. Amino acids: CASARGAWTEAFF.

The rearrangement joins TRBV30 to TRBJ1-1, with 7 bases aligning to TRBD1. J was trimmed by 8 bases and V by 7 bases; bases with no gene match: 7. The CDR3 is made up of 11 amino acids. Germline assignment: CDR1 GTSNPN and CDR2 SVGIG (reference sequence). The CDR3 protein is CAFDRESEAFF. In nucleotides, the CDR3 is TGTGCCTTCGACAGGGAATCCGAAGCTTTCTTT.

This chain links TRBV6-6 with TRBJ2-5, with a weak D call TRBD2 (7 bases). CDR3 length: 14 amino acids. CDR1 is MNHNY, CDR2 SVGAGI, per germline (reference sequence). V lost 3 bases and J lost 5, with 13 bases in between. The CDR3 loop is CASSYGGREETQYF. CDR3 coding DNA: TGTGCCAGCAGTTATGGGGGGCGGGAGGAGACCCAGTACTTC.

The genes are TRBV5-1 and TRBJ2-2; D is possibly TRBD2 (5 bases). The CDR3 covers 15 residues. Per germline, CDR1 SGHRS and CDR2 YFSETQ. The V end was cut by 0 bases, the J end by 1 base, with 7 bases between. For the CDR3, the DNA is TGCGCCAGCAGCTTGGTCGGGATGAACACCGGGGAGCTGTTTTTT. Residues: CASSLVGMNTGELFF.